Following are 2 T cell receptor beta chains from one sample sequenced in a study of T-cell reconstitution after alpha-beta-depleted transplantation in children. A TCRbeta library incorporating unique molecular identifiers was prepared. TCRdb passed the PCR reads through MiXCR, listing each CDR3 protein once. In the table there are 250,000 to 350,000 distinct CDR3 sequences, approximately 23% of which are singletons. Sequences were derived from PBMCs, mostly from graft donor cells, sampled 180 days after TCRalphabeta/CD19-depleted stem cell transplant. The receptors come from a male patient aged 10 to 17 who had a stem cell transplant for acute lymphoblastic leukemia, so the T cells may come from the graft donor.

This clonotype was seen more than once but under ten times. The chain uses TRBV4-1 and TRBJ2-3; D is possibly TRBD1 (6 bases). This CDR3 is 16 amino acids long. The ends were cut back, 1 base at V and 6 bases at J, with 17 bases in the middle. Germline CDR1 MGHRA, CDR2 YSYEKL. CDR3 DNA sequence: TGCGCCAGCAGCCAAGGGCCCCAGGGGATGTGGGATACGCAGTATTTT. This gives the protein CASSQGPQGMWDTQYF.

This clonotype was detected only a few times. One end of the junction fails to match germline, which may point to a read error. The rearrangement uses TRBV20-1 and TRBJ1-2, with TRBD1 matching over 8 bases. CDR1 is DFQATT, CDR2 SNEGSKA, per germline (reference sequence). This CDR3 spans 8 amino acids. The CDR3 loop is CVPQGASF. The DNA of the CDR3 is TGCGTCCCGCAGGGGGCCTCCTTC.